This T cell receptor beta chain is drawn from a study of shared clonotypes between healthy human individuals. Repertoires were generated with immunoSEQ multiplex PCR, while TCRdb's copy carries only in-frame clones and drops some. The table has roughly 2 million clones, roughly 96% seen once; the top ten hold 0.13%. The V segment lost 0 bases and the J segment 8 bases; nucleotides outside the gene matches: 4. From germline, CDR1 is SGHRS and CDR2 YFSETQ. The CDR3 is 14 amino acids. This rearrangement joins TRBV5-1 to TRBJ2-7; 11 nucleotides align to TRBD2. The sequence was obtained from a man aged 18 to 30 in good health. What was sequenced was naive CD4+ T cells sorted from blood. Subset reported: CD45RA+ positively selected. The CDR3 loop is CASSLETSGTQQYF. The CDR3, as DNA: TGCGCCAGCAGCTTGGAGACTAGCGGGACGCAGCAGTACTTC.